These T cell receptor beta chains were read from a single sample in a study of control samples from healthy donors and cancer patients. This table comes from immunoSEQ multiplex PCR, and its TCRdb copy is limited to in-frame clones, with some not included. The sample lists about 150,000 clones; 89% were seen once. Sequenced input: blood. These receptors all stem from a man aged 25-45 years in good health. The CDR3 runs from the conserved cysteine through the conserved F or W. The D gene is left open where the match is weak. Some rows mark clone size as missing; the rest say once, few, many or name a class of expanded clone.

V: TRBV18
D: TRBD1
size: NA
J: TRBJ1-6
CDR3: CASSATTGAYNSPLHF
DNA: TGTGCCAGCTCAGCCACGACAGGGGCCTATAATTCACCCCTCCACTTT

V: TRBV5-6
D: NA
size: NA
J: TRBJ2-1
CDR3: CASSPMTAMAHNEQFF
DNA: TGTGCCAGCAGCCCGATGACAGCGATGGCTCACAATGAGCAGTTCTTC

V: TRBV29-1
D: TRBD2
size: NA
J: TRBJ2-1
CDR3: CSGKTGGFTSGRNEQFF
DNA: TGCAGCGGTAAGACAGGGGGTTTTACTAGCGGGAGAAATGAGCAGTTCTTC

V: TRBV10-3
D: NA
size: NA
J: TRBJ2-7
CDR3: CAIRGETYEQYF
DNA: TGTGCCATCAGGGGTGAAACCTACGAGCAGTACTTC

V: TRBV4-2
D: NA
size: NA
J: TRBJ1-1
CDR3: CASSQDRKNTEAFF
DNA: TGTGCCAGCAGCCAAGACAGAAAGAACACTGAAGCTTTCTTT

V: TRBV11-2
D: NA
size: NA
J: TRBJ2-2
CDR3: CASSPSYGARLVSGELFF
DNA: TGTGCCAGCAGCCCTAGTTACGGGGCTCGATTAGTTTCCGGGGAGCTGTTTTTT

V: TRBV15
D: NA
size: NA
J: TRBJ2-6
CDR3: CATSAVQGSGANVLTF
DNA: TGTGCCACCAGTGCGGTACAGGGTTCTGGGGCCAACGTCCTGACTTTC

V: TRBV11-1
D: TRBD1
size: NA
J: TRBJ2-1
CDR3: CASSSMDRRRFF
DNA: TGTGCCAGCAGTTCTATGGACAGGAGAAGGTTCTTC

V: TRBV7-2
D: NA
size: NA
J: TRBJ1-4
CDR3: CASSLEGRFGEKLFF
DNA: TGTGCCAGCAGCTTAGAGGGCAGGTTTGGTGAAAAACTGTTTTTT

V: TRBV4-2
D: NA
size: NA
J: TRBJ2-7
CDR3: CASSQSESYEQYF
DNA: TGTGCCAGCAGCCAATCGGAGTCCTACGAGCAGTACTTC

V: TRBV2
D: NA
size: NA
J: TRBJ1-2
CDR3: CASSEVRQKIYGYTF
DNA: TGTGCCAGCAGTGAAGTGAGACAGAAGATCTATGGCTACACCTTC

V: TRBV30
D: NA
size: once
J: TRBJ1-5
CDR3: CAWTLGNQPQHF
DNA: TGTGCCTGGACCTTAGGCAATCAGCCCCAGCATTTT

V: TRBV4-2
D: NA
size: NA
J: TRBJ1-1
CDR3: CASSQDPGSPPEAFF
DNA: TGTGCCAGCAGCCAGGATCCGGGCTCCCCCCCTGAAGCTTTCTTT

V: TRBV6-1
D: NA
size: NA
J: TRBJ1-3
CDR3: CASSEVDDSGNTIYF
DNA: TGTGCCAGCAGTGAAGTTGACGACTCTGGAAACACCATATATTTT

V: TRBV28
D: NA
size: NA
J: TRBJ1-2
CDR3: CASSVEAVRGYTF
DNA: TGTGCCAGCAGTGTCGAAGCGGTAAGGGGCTACACCTTC

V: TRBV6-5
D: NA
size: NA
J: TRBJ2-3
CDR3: CASSYSDTQYF
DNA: TGTGCCAGCAGTTACTCAGATACGCAGTATTTT

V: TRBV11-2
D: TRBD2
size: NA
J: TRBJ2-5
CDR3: CASSFGTSGRETQYF
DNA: TGTGCCAGCAGTTTTGGGACTAGCGGGAGGGAGACCCAGTACTTC

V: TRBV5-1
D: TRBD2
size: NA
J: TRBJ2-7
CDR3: CASSLQTSGANEQYF
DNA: TGCGCCAGCAGCTTGCAGACTAGCGGGGCCAACGAGCAGTACTTC

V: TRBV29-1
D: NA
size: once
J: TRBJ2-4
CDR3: CSVGVKGNIQYF
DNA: TGCAGCGTTGGTGTCAAGGGAAACATTCAGTACTTC

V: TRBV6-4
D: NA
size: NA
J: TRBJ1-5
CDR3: CASSVSGGSNQPQHF
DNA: TGTGCCAGCAGTGTCTCCGGGGGGAGCAATCAGCCCCAGCATTTT

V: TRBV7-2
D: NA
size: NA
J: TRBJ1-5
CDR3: CASSLEGGQPQHF
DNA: TGTGCCAGCAGCTTAGAGGGAGGCCAGCCCCAGCATTTT

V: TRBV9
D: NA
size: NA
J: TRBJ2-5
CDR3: CASSADLGGETQYF
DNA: TGTGCCAGCAGCGCCGACCTTGGGGGGGAGACCCAGTACTTC

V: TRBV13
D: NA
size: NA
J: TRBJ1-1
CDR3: CASSRKTVGFTEAFF
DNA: TGTGCCAGCAGTCGGAAGACAGTGGGGTTCACTGAAGCTTTCTTT

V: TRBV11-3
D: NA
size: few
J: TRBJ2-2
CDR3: CASSLGGQAGELFF
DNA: TGTGCCAGCAGCTTGGGGGGTCAAGCCGGGGAGCTGTTTTTT

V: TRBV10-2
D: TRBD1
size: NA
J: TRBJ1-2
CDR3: CASTNSDRGGYTF
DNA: TGCGCCAGCACCAATAGCGACAGGGGCGGCTACACCTTC

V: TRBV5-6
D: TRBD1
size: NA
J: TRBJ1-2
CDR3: CASSFRDRRKGYTF
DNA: TGTGCCAGCAGCTTCCGGGACAGGCGGAAAGGCTACACCTTC

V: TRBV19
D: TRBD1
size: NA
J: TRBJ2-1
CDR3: CASSADRASYNEQFF
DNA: TGTGCCAGTAGTGCAGACAGGGCGTCCTACAATGAGCAGTTCTTC

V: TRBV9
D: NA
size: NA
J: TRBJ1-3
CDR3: CASSVDSSGNTIYF
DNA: TGTGCCAGCAGCGTAGACAGCTCTGGAAACACCATATATTTT

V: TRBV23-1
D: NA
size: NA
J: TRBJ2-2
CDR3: CASSQSSSQGGAGELFF
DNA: TGCGCCAGCAGTCAATCGTCCTCCCAGGGTGGCGCCGGGGAGCTGTTTTTT

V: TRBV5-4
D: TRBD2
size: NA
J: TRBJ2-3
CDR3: CASSYKTSGSSDTQYF
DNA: TGTGCCAGCAGCTACAAGACTAGCGGGAGTTCAGATACGCAGTATTTT

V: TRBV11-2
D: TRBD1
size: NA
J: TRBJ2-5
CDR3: CASSYIWTGETQYF
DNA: TGTGCCAGCAGCTATATTTGGACAGGAGAGACCCAGTACTTC

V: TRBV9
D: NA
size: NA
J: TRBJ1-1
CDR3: CASSATGLTEAFF
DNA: TGTGCCAGCAGCGCCACAGGGTTGACTGAAGCTTTCTTT

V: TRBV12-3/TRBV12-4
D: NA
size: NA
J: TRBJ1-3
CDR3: CASSFGGNTIYF
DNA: TGTGCCAGCAGTTTCGGTGGAAACACCATATATTTT

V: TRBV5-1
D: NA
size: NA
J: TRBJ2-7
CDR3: CASSLAGVPLTYEQYF
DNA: TGCGCCAGCAGCTTGGCCGGCGTTCCCTTGACCTACGAGCAGTACTTC

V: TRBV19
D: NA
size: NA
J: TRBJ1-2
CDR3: CASSNRVHYGYTF
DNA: TGTGCCAGTAGTAACAGGGTCCACTATGGCTACACCTTC

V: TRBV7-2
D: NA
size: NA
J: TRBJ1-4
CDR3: CASSLATGLRKLFF
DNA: TGTGCCAGCAGCTTAGCGACGGGATTGCGAAAACTGTTTTTT

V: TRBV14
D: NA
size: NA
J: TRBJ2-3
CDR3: CASSLRLTWGTDTQYF
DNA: TGTGCCAGCAGCCTCCGACTCACGTGGGGCACAGATACGCAGTATTTT

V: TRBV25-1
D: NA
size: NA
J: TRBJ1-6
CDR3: CASSVYRESSPLHF
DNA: TGTGCCAGCAGTGTATACAGGGAAAGTTCACCCCTCCACTTT

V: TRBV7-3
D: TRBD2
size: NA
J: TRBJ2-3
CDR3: CASSSALAGGQDTQYF
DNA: TGTGCCAGCAGCTCGGCTTTAGCGGGGGGGCAAGATACGCAGTATTTT

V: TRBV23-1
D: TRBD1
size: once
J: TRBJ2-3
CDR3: CASSQSQGALCTDTQYF
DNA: TGCGCCAGCAGTCAATCACAGGGGGCTTTGTGTACAGATACGCAGTATTTT

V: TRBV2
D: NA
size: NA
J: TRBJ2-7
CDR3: CASSAWGGQHSYEQYF
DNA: TGTGCCAGCAGCGCCTGGGGGGGACAACACTCCTACGAGCAGTACTTC

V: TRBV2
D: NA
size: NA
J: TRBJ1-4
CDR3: CASLFSGGTGEKLFF
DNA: TGTGCCAGCCTCTTCTCCGGGGGGACGGGAGAAAAACTGTTTTTT

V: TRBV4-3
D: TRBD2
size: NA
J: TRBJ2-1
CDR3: CASSQDAPLADLNEQFF
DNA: TGCGCCAGCAGCCAAGATGCTCCGCTAGCGGACCTCAATGAGCAGTTCTTC

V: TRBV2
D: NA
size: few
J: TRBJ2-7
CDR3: CASTTDSYEQYF
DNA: TGTGCCAGCACCACGGACAGTTACGAGCAGTACTTC

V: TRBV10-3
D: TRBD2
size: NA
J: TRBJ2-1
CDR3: CAISDQTSGGNEQFF
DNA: TGTGCCATCAGTGACCAGACTAGCGGGGGAAATGAGCAGTTCTTC

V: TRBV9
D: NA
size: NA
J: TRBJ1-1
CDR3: CASSVVVDSNTEAFF
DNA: TGTGCCAGCAGCGTAGTGGTAGATTCGAACACTGAAGCTTTCTTT

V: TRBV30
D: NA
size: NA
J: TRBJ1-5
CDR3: CAWSRGVDSNQPQHF
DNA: TGTGCCTGGAGTCGGGGGGTAGATAGCAATCAGCCCCAGCATTTT

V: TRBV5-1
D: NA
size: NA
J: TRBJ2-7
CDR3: CASRNQFDEQYF
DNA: TGCGCCAGCAGAAACCAGTTCGACGAGCAGTACTTC

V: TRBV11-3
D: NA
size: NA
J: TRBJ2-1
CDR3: CASSLGNIWTGEQFF
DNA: TGTGCCAGCAGCTTAGGCAATATCTGGACTGGTGAGCAGTTCTTC

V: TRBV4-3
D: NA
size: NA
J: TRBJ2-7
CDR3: CASSQVADLSYEQYF
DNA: TGCGCCAGCAGCCAAGTGGCAGACCTAAGCTACGAGCAGTACTTC

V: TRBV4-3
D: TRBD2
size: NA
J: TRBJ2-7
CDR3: CASSHGTSGGAQEQYF
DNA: TGCGCCAGCAGCCATGGGACTAGCGGGGGAGCGCAGGAGCAGTACTTC

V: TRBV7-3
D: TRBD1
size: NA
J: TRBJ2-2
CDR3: CASSLRLPGQGFTGELFF
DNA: TGTGCCAGCAGCTTAAGGCTCCCGGGACAGGGGTTTACCGGGGAGCTGTTTTTT

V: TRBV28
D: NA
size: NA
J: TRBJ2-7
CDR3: CASNPQGNHYEQYF
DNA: TGTGCCAGCAATCCCCAGGGGAATCACTACGAGCAGTACTTC

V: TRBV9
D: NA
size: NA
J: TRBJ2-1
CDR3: CASSVSGAGNNEQFF
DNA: TGTGCCAGCAGCGTGTCAGGGGCAGGTAACAATGAGCAGTTCTTC

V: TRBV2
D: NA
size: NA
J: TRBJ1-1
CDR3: CASRLQGYTEAFF
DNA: TGTGCCAGCAGGTTACAGGGTTACACTGAAGCTTTCTTT

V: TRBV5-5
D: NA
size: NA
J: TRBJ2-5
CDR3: CASSHPGTAGWGETQYF
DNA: TGTGCCAGCAGCCACCCGGGGACAGCGGGGTGGGGGGAGACCCAGTACTTC

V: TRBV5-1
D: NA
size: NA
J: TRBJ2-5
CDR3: CASSLVLGQETQYF
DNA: TGCGCCAGCAGCTTGGTTCTGGGCCAAGAGACCCAGTACTTC

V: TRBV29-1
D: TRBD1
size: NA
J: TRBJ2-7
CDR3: CSVDQAAGGGQQYF
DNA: TGCAGCGTTGATCAGGCGGCAGGGGGCGGACAGCAGTACTTC